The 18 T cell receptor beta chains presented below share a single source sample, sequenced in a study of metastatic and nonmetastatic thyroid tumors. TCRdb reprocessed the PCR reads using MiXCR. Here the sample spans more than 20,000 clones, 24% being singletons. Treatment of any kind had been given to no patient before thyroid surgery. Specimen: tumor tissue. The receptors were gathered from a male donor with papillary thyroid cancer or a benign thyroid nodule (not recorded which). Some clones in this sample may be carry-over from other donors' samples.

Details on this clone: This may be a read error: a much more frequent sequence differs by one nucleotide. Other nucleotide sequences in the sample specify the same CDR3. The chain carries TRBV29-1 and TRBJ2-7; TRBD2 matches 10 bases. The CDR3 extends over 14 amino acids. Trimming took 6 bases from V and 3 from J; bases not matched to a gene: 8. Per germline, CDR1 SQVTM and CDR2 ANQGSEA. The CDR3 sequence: CSVLSGGVFYEQYF. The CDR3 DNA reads TGCAGCGTACTGAGCGGGGGGGTTTTCTACGAGCAGTACTTC.

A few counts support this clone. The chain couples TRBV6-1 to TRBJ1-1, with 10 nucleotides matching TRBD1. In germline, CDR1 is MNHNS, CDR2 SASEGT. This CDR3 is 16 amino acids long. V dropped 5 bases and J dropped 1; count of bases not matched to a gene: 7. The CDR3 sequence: CASSLDRGRRNTEAFF. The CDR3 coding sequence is TGTGCCAGCAGTCTTGACAGGGGGCGACGGAACACTGAAGCTTTCTTT.

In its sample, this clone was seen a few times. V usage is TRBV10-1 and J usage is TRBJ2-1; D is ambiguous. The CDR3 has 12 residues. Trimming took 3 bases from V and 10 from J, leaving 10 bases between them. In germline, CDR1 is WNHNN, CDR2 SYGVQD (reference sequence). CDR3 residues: CASSDGAREQFF. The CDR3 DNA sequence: TGCGCCAGCAGTGATGGAGCCAGGGAGCAGTTCTTC.

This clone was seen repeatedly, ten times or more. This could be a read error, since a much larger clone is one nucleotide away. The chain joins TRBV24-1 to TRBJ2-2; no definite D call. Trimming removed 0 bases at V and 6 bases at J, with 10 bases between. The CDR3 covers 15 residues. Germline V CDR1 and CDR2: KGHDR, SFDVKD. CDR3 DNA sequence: TGTGCCACCAGTGATTTGCTCCTCGGAGCCGGGGAGCTGTTTTTT. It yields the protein CATSDLLLGAGELFF.

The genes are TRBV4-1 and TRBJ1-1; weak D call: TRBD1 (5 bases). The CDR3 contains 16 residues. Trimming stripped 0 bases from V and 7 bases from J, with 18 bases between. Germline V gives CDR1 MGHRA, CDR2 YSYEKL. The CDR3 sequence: CASSQEIMGGHGEAFF. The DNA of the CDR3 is TGCGCCAGCAGCCAAGAAATCATGGGCGGACACGGTGAAGCTTTCTTT.

The CDR3 region is CASSLAGVSKNIQYF. The DNA of the CDR3 is TGCGCCAGCAGCTTGGCGGGGGTTAGCAAAAACATTCAGTACTTC. The chain couples TRBV4-3 to TRBJ2-4, with TRBD2 identical over 7 bases. The CDR3 covers 15 residues. With 5 bases clipped from V and 3 bases from J, the junction kept 7 bases outside the gene matches. From germline, CDR1 is LGHNA and CDR2 YSLEER.

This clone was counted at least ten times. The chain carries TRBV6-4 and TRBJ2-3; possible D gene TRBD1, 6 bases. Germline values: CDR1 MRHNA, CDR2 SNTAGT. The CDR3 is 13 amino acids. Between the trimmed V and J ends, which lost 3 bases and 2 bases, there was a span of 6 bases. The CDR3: CASSEGATDTQYF. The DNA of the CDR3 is TGTGCCAGCAGTGAGGGGGCCACAGATACGCAGTATTTT.

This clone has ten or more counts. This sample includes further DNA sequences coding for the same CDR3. CDR3 nucleotides: TGTGCCATCAGCGACCGAGGGACAGACAAGAGCACAGATACGCAGTATTTT. Protein: CAISDRGTDKSTDTQYF. The V call is TRBV10-3, the J call TRBJ2-3, with 7 bases fitting TRBD1. The germline V gene has CDR1 ENHRY and CDR2 SYGVKD. This CDR3 comprises 17 residues. Trimming removed 6 bases from V and 0 bases from J; junction bases left unmatched: 12.

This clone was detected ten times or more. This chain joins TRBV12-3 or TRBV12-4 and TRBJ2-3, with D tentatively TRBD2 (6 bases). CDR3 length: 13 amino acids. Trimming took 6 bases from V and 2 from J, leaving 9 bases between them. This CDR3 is CASRGDSTDTQYF. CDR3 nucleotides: TGTGCCAGCAGGGGGGACTCCACAGATACGCAGTATTTT.

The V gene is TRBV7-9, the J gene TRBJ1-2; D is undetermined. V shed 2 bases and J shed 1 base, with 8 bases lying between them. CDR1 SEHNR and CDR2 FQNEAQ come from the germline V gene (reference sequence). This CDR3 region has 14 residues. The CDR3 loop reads CASSLLVGNYGYTF. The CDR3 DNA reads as TGTGCCAGCAGCTTATTGGTGGGTAACTATGGCTACACCTTC.

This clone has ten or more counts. The CDR3 loop reads CASSVGTGDYGYTF. For the CDR3, the DNA is TGTGCCAGCAGCGTAGGAACAGGGGATTATGGCTACACCTTC. The V call is TRBV9, the J call TRBJ1-2; 7 positions agree with TRBD1. After removal of 0 bases from V and 5 bases from J, the junction contained 4 bases not matched to a gene. CDR1 SGDLS and CDR2 YYNGEE come from the germline V gene. The CDR3 spans 14 residues.

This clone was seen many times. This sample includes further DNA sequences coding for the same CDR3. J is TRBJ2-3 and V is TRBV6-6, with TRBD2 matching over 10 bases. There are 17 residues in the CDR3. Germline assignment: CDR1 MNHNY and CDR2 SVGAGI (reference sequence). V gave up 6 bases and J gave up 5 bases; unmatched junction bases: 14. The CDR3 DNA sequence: TGTGCCAGCAGCAGTGGATCAACTAGCGGGATACGAGATACGCAGTATTTT. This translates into CASSSGSTSGIRDTQYF.

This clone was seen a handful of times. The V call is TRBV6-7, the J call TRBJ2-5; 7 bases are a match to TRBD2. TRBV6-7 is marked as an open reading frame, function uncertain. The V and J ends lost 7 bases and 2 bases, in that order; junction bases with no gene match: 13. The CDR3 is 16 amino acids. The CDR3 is CASTGRWREGQETQYF. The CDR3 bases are TGTGCCAGCACCGGACGGTGGAGGGAGGGTCAAGAGACCCAGTACTTC.

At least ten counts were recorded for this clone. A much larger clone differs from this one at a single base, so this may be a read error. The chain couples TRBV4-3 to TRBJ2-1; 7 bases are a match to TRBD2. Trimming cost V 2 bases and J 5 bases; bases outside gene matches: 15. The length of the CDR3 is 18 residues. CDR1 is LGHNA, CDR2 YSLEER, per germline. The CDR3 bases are TGCGCCAGCAGCCAACGGGCCGGGGCGGGAGACACCCACAATGAGCAGTTCTTC. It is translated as CASSQRAGAGDTHNEQFF.

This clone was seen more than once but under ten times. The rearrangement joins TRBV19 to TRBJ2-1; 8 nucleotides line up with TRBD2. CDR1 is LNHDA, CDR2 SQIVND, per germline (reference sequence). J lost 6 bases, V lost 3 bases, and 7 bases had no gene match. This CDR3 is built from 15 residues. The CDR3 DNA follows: TGTGCCAGTAGTATTTTAGCGGGGCGGGGCAATGAGCAGTTCTTC. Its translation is CASSILAGRGNEQFF.

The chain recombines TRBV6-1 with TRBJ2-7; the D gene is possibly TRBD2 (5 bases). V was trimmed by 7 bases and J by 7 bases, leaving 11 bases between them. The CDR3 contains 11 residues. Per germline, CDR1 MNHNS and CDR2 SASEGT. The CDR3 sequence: CASKWTGEQYF. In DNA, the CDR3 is TGTGCCAGCAAATGGACGGGAGAGCAGTACTTC.

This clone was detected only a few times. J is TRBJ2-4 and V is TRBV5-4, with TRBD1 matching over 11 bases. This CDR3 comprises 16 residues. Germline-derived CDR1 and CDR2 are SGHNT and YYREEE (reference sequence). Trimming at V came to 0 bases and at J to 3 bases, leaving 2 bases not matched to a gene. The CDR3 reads CASSLAGTGGKNIQYF. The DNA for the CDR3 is TGTGCCAGCAGCTTGGCCGGGACAGGGGGCAAAAACATTCAGTACTTC.

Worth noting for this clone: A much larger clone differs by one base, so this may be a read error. CDR3 bases: TGCGCCAGCAGTGAATCGTACAGCAATCAGCCCCAGCATTTT. The encoded protein is CASSESYSNQPQHF. V and J are TRBV10-2 and TRBJ1-5; D is undetermined. Trimming took off 3 bases at V and 1 base at J, with 7 bases between the two ends. The germline gives CDR1 WSHSY, CDR2 SAAADI. The CDR3 has 14 amino acids.